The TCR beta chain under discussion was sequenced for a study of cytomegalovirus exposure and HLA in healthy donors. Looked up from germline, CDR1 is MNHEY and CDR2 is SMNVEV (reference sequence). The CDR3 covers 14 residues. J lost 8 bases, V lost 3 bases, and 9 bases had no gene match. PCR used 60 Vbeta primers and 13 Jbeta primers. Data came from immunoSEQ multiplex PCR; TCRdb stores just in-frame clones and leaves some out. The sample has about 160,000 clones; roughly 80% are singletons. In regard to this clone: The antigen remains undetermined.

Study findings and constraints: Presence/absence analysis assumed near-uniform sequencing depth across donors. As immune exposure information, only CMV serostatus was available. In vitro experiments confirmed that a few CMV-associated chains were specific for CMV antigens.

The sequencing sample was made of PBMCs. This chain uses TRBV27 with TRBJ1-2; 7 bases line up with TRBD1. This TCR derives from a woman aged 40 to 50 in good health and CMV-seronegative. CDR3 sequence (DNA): TGTGCCAGCAGTTTCGGCAGGGGGGTAGGGGGCTACACCTTC. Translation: CASSFGRGVGGYTF.